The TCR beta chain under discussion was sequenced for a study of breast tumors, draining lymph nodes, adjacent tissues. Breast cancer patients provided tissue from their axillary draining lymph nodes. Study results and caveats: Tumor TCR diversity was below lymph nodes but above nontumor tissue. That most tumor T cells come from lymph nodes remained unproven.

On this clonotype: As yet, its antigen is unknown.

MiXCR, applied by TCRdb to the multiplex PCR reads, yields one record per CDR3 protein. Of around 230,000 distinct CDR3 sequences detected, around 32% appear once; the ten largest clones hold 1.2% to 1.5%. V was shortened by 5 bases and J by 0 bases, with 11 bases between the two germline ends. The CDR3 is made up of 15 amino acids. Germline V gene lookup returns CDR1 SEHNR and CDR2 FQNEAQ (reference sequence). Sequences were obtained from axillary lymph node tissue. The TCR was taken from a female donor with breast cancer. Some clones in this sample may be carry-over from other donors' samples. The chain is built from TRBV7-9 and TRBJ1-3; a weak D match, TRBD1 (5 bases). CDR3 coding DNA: TGTGCCAGCAGCGGGGACTCGAGCTCTGGAAACACCATATATTTT. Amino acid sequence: CASSGDSSSGNTIYF.